This entry lists 10 T cell receptor beta chains sequenced from one sample in a study of blood T cells in healthy people across ages (dated by TCRdb to between 2014 and 2017). Receptors were amplified or captured by 5' RACE. TCRdb records Illumina HiSeq 2500 as the sequencer. A second about 6 to 11 cycle PCR used a sample-barcoded 5' primer and a J-beta primer mix. Using fastp trimming at Q25 and MiXCR clonotype assembly, TCRdb reanalyzed the public sequencing data and kept in-frame beta chains. Rows matching on CDR3 protein sequence are summarized as one entry with the most common DNA and genes. The sample table contains approximately 780,000 distinct CDR3 sequences; only one count was recorded for more than 25% of them. The ten largest clonotypes hold over 2.5% of the sample. These records were also assigned to another study, of T cells of mothers and their children.

The sequencing sample was made of blood. These receptors were collected from a boy under 18 in good health.

The CDR3 DNA reads as TGTGCCAGCAGTTCTGGGGCGGCCAACTACGAGCAGTACTTC. This translates into CASSSGAANYEQYF. The chain recombines TRBV28 with TRBJ2-5, with a possible D match to TRBD1 (5 bases). The closer fit of TRBJ2-7 to the DNA end suggests the J call may be wrong. The CDR3 has 14 amino acids. Germline V CDR1 and CDR2: MDHEN, SYDVKM.

This clonotype was counted a few times. The CDR3 loop is CASSEFVGFGETQYF. CDR3 bases: TGCGCCAGCAGTGAGTTCGTAGGTTTCGGGGAGACCCAGTACTTC. V is TRBV10-1 and J is TRBJ2-5; D unresolved. The CDR3 spans 15 residues. Trimming stripped 1 base from V and 5 bases from J, with 14 bases between. Germline lookup yields CDR1 WNHNN and CDR2 SYGVQD (reference sequence).

This chain uses TRBV15 with TRBJ1-2; D unclear. Germline V CDR1 and CDR2: LNHNV, YYDKDF (reference sequence). V dropped 0 bases and J dropped 8 bases, with 16 bases sitting between them. The CDR3 loop spans 15 amino acids. The CDR3 here is CATSREVGGLEGYTF. DNA of the CDR3: TGTGCCACCAGCAGAGAAGTGGGAGGGCTTGAGGGCTACACCTTC.

The chain carries TRBV9 and TRBJ2-7; 9 nucleotides agree with TRBD2. The closer fit of TRBJ2-1 to the DNA end suggests the J call may be wrong. The CDR3 contains 15 residues. CDR1 and CDR2 (germline): SGDLS, YYNGEE. The DNA of the CDR3 is TGTGCCAGCAACCTGGCGGGGGGGAGCTCCAATGAGCAGTTCTTC. Its translation: CASNLAGGSSNEQFF.

This sequence joins TRBV7-3 and TRBJ1-5, with D perhaps matching TRBD1 (5 bases). Germline loops: CDR1 SGHTA, CDR2 FQGTGA. This CDR3 region has 15 residues. Deletions cut 5 bases from V and 0 bases from J, with 11 bases between. In DNA form, the CDR3 reads TGTGCCAGCAGCATGCAGGGACTTAGCAATCAGCCCCAGCATTTT. Protein product: CASSMQGLSNQPQHF.

There are a few counts of this clonotype. The chain joins TRBV6-5 to TRBJ2-7, with a weak D call TRBD1 (5 bases). This CDR3 contains 15 residues. Germline CDR1 is MNHEY and CDR2 is SVGAGI. V lost 0 bases and J lost 2, with 11 bases in between. Here the CDR3 reads CASSYSRTPTYEQYF. The CDR3, as DNA: TGTGCCAGCAGTTACTCGAGGACACCGACCTACGAGCAGTACTTC.

This clonotype was counted a few times. The J gene is TRBJ2-1, the V gene TRBV24-1; maybe TRBD2 (5 bases). V was trimmed by 4 bases and J by 1 base, leaving 19 bases between them. CDR3 length: 18 residues. Germline assignment: CDR1 KGHDR and CDR2 SFDVKD. The CDR3 loop reads CATSDRWTGRSSYNEQFF. CDR3 nucleotide sequence: TGTGCCACCAGTGACCGCTGGACGGGAAGGTCATCCTACAATGAGCAGTTCTTC.

In the case of this clonotype: At one end the junction does not follow the germline gene, possibly because of a read error. The V and J genes are TRBV12-3 or TRBV12-4 and TRBJ2-7, with TRBD2 matching over 10 bases. CDR3 length: 15 amino acids. CDR3 nucleotide sequence: TGTGCCAGCAGGTTAGCGGGGGGTCCTTCCTACGAGCAGTACTTC. Its protein is CASRLAGGPSYEQYF.

This clonotype was picked up a small number of times. The gene calls are TRBV7-9 and TRBJ1-4, with 8 bases matching TRBD1. Losses at the gene ends were 6 bases for V and 8 bases for J; bases not matched to a gene: 5. The CDR3 loop spans 13 amino acids. Germline CDR1 reads SEHNR; CDR2 reads FQNEAQ (reference sequence). The CDR3 DNA is TGTGCCAGCAGGCCAGGGGGCTGGGAAAAACTGTTTTTT. Its protein is CASRPGGWEKLFF.

The V call is TRBV19, the J call TRBJ1-4, with 8 bases identical to TRBD1. CDR1 LNHDA and CDR2 SQIVND come from the germline V gene (reference sequence). CDR3 size: 15 residues. J gave up 4 bases and V 7 bases, and 8 bases lay outside the gene matches. The CDR3 spells CASTPRQGFNEKLFF. The DNA of the CDR3 is TGTGCCAGTACCCCAAGACAGGGGTTTAATGAAAAACTGTTTTTT.